Listed below are T cell receptor beta chains from one sample, sequenced in a study of blood T cell repertoires in COVID-19. Sequenced by immunoSEQ multiplex PCR; TCRdb stores in-frame clones only, minus some. The sample shows about 150,000 clones, roughly 83% of them seen only once. The sample comprised peripheral blood. All receptors come from a woman aged 60-70 years with COVID-19, enrolled during active disease. Both conserved end residues are part of each CDR3. The D gene is left open where the match is weak. Size values are once, few and many counts, or a class for expanded clones, and some rows have none.

J: TRBJ1-4
size: -
V: TRBV7-9
D: -
CDR3: CASSPVGSTNEKLFF
DNA: TGTGCCAGCAGCCCGGTGGGCTCAACTAATGAAAAACTGTTTTTT

J: TRBJ2-3
size: -
V: TRBV7-6
D: TRBD2
CDR3: CASSLGPGLALNKDTQYF
DNA: TGTGCCAGCAGCTTAGGCCCAGGACTAGCCCTAAATAAAGATACGCAGTATTTT

J: TRBJ2-7
size: -
V: TRBV6-5
D: -
CDR3: CASTTGGTGYEQYF
DNA: TGTGCCAGCACCACTGGGGGGACCGGCTACGAGCAGTACTTC

J: TRBJ2-7
size: -
V: TRBV6-5
D: TRBD2
CDR3: CASSPGTSFYEQYF
DNA: TGTGCCAGCAGTCCCGGGACTAGTTTCTACGAGCAGTACTTC

J: TRBJ1-1
size: -
V: TRBV6-4
D: -
CDR3: CASSESGGTEAFF
DNA: TGTGCCAGCAGTGAGTCGGGAGGGACTGAAGCTTTCTTT

J: TRBJ2-3
size: -
V: TRBV18
D: -
CDR3: CASSPSTSGSFTDTQYF
DNA: TGTGCCAGCTCACCCAGCACCAGCGGGTCCTTCACAGATACGCAGTATTTT

J: TRBJ1-5
size: -
V: TRBV6-1
D: -
CDR3: CASSESRRGMNSNQPQHF
DNA: TGTGCCAGCAGTGAATCTAGGCGGGGGATGAATAGCAATCAGCCCCAGCATTTT

J: TRBJ2-5
size: -
V: TRBV7-6
D: -
CDR3: CASSSGECQYF
DNA: TGTGCCAGCAGCTCCGGAGAGTGCCAGTACTTC

J: TRBJ2-7
size: many
V: TRBV7-2
D: TRBD1
CDR3: CASSLAGQGEWYEQYF
DNA: TGTGCCAGCAGCTTAGCCGGACAGGGGGAATGGTACGAGCAGTACTTC

J: TRBJ1-1
size: -
V: TRBV19
D: TRBD1
CDR3: CASTLNRGGFEAFF
DNA: TGTGCCAGTACCCTGAACAGGGGGGGATTTGAAGCTTTCTTT

J: TRBJ1-4
size: -
V: TRBV25-1
D: TRBD1
CDR3: CASSPGQGNEKLFF
DNA: TGTGCCAGCAGTCCCGGACAGGGTAATGAAAAACTGTTTTTT

J: TRBJ1-1
size: -
V: TRBV12-3/TRBV12-4
D: TRBD1
CDR3: CASSFTRGPEAFF
DNA: TGTGCCAGCAGTTTTACCAGGGGGCCTGAAGCTTTCTTT

J: TRBJ1-6
size: -
V: TRBV6-1
D: -
CDR3: CASSEGLMMSPLHF
DNA: TGTGCCAGCAGTGAAGGGCTCATGATGTCACCCCTCCACTTT

J: TRBJ1-5
size: once
V: TRBV19
D: TRBD1
CDR3: CASSTTGGNQPQHF
DNA: TGTGCCAGTAGTACCACAGGGGGCAATCAGCCCCAGCATTTT

J: TRBJ2-5
size: -
V: TRBV11-2
D: -
CDR3: CASSFRGAGEIGTQYF
DNA: TGTGCCAGCAGCTTCCGAGGGGCAGGGGAGATTGGGACCCAGTACTTC

J: TRBJ1-4
size: -
V: TRBV6-2/TRBV6-3
D: TRBD1
CDR3: CASSTWTGANEKLFF
DNA: TGTGCCAGCAGTACCTGGACAGGGGCTAATGAAAAACTGTTTTTT

J: TRBJ1-3
size: -
V: TRBV6-1
D: -
CDR3: CASSEMRGLVDTIYF
DNA: TGTGCCAGCAGTGAAATGCGGGGGTTGGTGGACACCATATATTTT

J: TRBJ2-2
size: once
V: TRBV11-2
D: -
CDR3: CASSLEGSLVAELFF
DNA: TGTGCCAGCAGCTTAGAGGGTAGCCTAGTTGCGGAGCTGTTTTTT

J: TRBJ1-1
size: -
V: TRBV18
D: -
CDR3: CASSRQVMNTEAFF
DNA: TGTGCCAGCTCGAGACAGGTCATGAACACTGAAGCTTTCTTT

J: TRBJ2-5
size: once
V: TRBV12-3/TRBV12-4
D: -
CDR3: CASSLGGGETQYF
DNA: TGTGCCAGCAGTTTGGGGGGTGGGGAGACCCAGTACTTC

J: TRBJ2-2
size: once
V: TRBV5-1
D: -
CDR3: CASSHTVTGELFF
DNA: TGCGCCAGCAGCCACACAGTCACCGGGGAGCTGTTTTTT

J: TRBJ1-2
size: -
V: TRBV19
D: -
CDR3: CASSIFDGYTF
DNA: TGTGCCAGTAGTATCTTCGATGGCTACACCTTC

J: TRBJ2-6
size: -
V: TRBV5-1
D: -
CDR3: CASSFGGALGANVLTF
DNA: TGCGCCAGCAGCTTTGGGGGGGCGCTAGGGGCCAACGTCCTGACTTTC

J: TRBJ1-2
size: -
V: TRBV5-1
D: -
CDR3: CASSFLAGLTEGYTF
DNA: TGCGCCAGCAGCTTCCTTGCAGGGTTAACGGAGGGCTACACCTTC

J: TRBJ2-2
size: -
V: TRBV19
D: -
CDR3: CASSVEGAGELFF
DNA: TGTGCCAGTAGTGTGGAGGGTGCCGGGGAGCTGTTTTTT

J: TRBJ2-2
size: once
V: TRBV2
D: TRBD1
CDR3: CASSPDRALTGELFF
DNA: TGTGCCAGCAGTCCGGACAGGGCCCTGACCGGGGAGCTGTTTTTT

J: TRBJ2-1
size: -
V: TRBV9
D: -
CDR3: CASSWSATYNEQFF
DNA: TGTGCCAGCAGCTGGAGCGCAACCTACAATGAGCAGTTCTTC

J: TRBJ1-3
size: -
V: TRBV3-1/TRBV3-2
D: -
CDR3: CASSQYPLSGNTIYF
DNA: TGTGCCAGCAGCCAATATCCCCTCTCTGGAAACACCATATATTTT

J: TRBJ1-5
size: -
V: TRBV19
D: TRBD1
CDR3: CASSIRGDRGPRNQPQHF
DNA: TGTGCCAGTAGCATTCGGGGGGACAGGGGGCCAAGGAATCAGCCCCAGCATTTT

J: TRBJ2-4
size: -
V: TRBV7-2
D: -
CDR3: CASSTTRDIQYF
DNA: TGTGCCAGCAGCACTACGCGGGACATTCAGTACTTC

J: TRBJ2-2
size: -
V: TRBV27
D: TRBD1
CDR3: CASSRQGLGTGELFF
DNA: TGTGCCAGCAGTCGACAGGGGCTTGGCACCGGGGAGCTGTTTTTT

J: TRBJ1-6
size: -
V: TRBV9
D: -
CDR3: CASSTGLLNSPLHF
DNA: TGTGCCAGCAGCACCGGGTTGCTGAATTCACCCCTCCACTTT

J: TRBJ1-4
size: -
V: TRBV3-1/TRBV3-2
D: -
CDR3: CARSFRGGALNEKLFF
DNA: TGTGCCCGCAGCTTCCGGGGGGGGGCCCTTAATGAAAAACTGTTTTTT